These 16 T cell receptor beta chains were sequenced from one sample in a study of blood T cell repertoires in COVID-19. Assay: immunoSEQ multiplex PCR; the TCRdb copy retains only in-frame clones and omits some. The sample has over 100,000 clones; about 87% are singletons. What was sequenced was peripheral blood. Every receptor here comes from a man aged 50 or older with acute or convalescent COVID-19.

The genes are TRBV10-3 and TRBJ1-1, with D possibly TRBD1 on 5 matching bases. Germline V gene lookup returns CDR1 ENHRY and CDR2 SYGVKD. V lost 3 bases and J lost 3, with 20 bases in between. This CDR3 is 17 amino acids long. In DNA form, the CDR3 reads TGTGCCATCAGTGATCTGACAGCCCCCAAAGGTGACACTGAAGCTTTCTTT. As protein: CAISDLTAPKGDTEAFF.

The genes are TRBV4-1 and TRBJ1-2; D is uncertain. Trimming stripped 0 bases from V and 1 base from J, with 12 bases between. CDR1 is MGHRA, CDR2 YSYEKL, per germline. This CDR3 contains 16 residues. The CDR3 bases are TGCGCCAGCAGCCAAGATCTTACTCGTAATAACTATGGCTACACCTTC. Protein sequence: CASSQDLTRNNYGYTF.

The chain is built from TRBV19 and TRBJ1-1; D remains unclear. CDR1 and CDR2 from the germline V gene are LNHDA and SQIVND (reference sequence). The V gene lost 6 bases and the J gene lost 7 bases, with 15 bases spanning the gap. CDR3 length: 13 residues. For the CDR3, the DNA is TGTGCCAGTAGGCATGAAGCCAGGATTGAAGCTTTCTTT. This encodes CASRHEARIEAFF.

This clone was recorded only once. The CDR3 DNA sequence: TGTGCCAGCAGTGGGACTAACACTGAAGCTTTCTTT. Residues: CASSGTNTEAFF. The chain employs TRBV5-4 and TRBJ1-1, with D maybe TRBD1 (5 bases). V gave up 5 bases and J gave up 2 bases, with 7 bases separating them. Germline CDR1 is SGHNT and CDR2 is YYREEE (reference sequence). The CDR3 is made up of 12 amino acids. Based on the CDR3 plus reference TRBV5-4 and TRBJ1-1, the full variable domain is ETGVTQSPTHLIKTRGQQVTLRCSSQSGHNTVSWYQQALGQGPQFIFQYYREEENGRGNFPPRFSGLQFPNYSSELNVNALELDDSALYLCASSGTNTEAFFGQGTRLTVV.

The sample holds one count of this clone. The chain links TRBV7-9 to TRBJ1-2; 7 bases are a match to TRBD1. This CDR3 comprises 16 residues. V gave up 1 base and J gave up 0 bases; unmatched junction bases: 5. The V gene's germline CDR1 is SEHNR and CDR2 FQNEAQ (reference sequence). The CDR3 DNA reads as TGTGCCAGCAGCTTAGGAGGACAGGAGCCTAACTATGGCTACACCTTC. Residues: CASSLGGQEPNYGYTF.

The gene calls are TRBV19 and TRBJ2-7; tentative D call: TRBD1 (5 bases). V was clipped by 3 bases and J by 7 bases, with 22 bases between them. CDR1 LNHDA and CDR2 SQIVND come from the germline V gene (reference sequence). The CDR3 extends over 16 amino acids. CDR3 sequence reads: CASSIPSTVLPNEQYF. CDR3 nucleotides: TGTGCCAGTAGTATCCCTTCGACAGTCCTCCCTAATGAGCAGTACTTC.

V gene TRBV10-3 combines with J gene TRBJ2-3, with D perhaps TRBD1 (6 bases). The CDR3 has 14 residues. Trimming shortened V by 7 bases and J by 1 base, and 12 bases separated the two germline ends. Germline CDR1 and CDR2: ENHRY and SYGVKD. CDR3 nucleotides: TGTGCCATCAATCGACAGGAGGGCACAGATACGCAGTATTTT. Amino acids: CAINRQEGTDTQYF.

The chain joins TRBV28 to TRBJ1-2; D uncertain. The V gene lost 3 bases and the J gene lost 8 bases, with 7 bases spanning the gap. Germline V gene sequence: CDR1 MDHEN, CDR2 SYDVKM. CDR3 length: 11 amino acids. The CDR3 sequence: CASSLEGGYTF. The CDR3 nucleotides are TGTGCCAGCAGTTTGGAGGGAGGCTACACCTTC.

The chain has TRBV5-1 and TRBJ1-1, with no clear D. Germline assignment: CDR1 SGHRS and CDR2 YFSETQ. The CDR3 contains 13 residues. V was pared by 2 bases and J by 4 bases, with 9 bases between. CDR3 region: CASSLVPGTEAFF. The CDR3 nucleotides read TGCGCCAGCAGCTTAGTTCCGGGCACTGAAGCTTTCTTT.

The rearrangement uses TRBV3-1 (or the pseudogene TRBV3-2) and TRBJ1-1; TRBD1 matches 7 bases. Germline CDR1 reads LGHDT; CDR2 reads YNNKEL (reference sequence). The CDR3 contains 13 residues. V lost 6 bases and J lost 4; bases outside the gene matches: 5. The CDR3 DNA is TGTGCCAGCAGTTTTTCAGGGGGCACTGAAGCTTTCTTT. Amino acids: CASSFSGGTEAFF.

This rearrangement joins TRBV19 to TRBJ2-7, with a tentative D call TRBD1 (6 bases). Germline CDR1 and CDR2: LNHDA and SQIVND (reference sequence). The V end lost 5 bases, the J end lost 3 bases, and 17 bases lay between the germline ends. The CDR3 runs to 15 residues. The CDR3, as DNA: TGTGCCAGTAGTCCTCTACCGGGACAAAACTACGAGCAGTACTTC. Its translation: CASSPLPGQNYEQYF.

This chain connects TRBV3-1 (or the pseudogene TRBV3-2) to TRBJ1-1; no reliable D call. Trimming removed 3 bases from V and 1 base from J, with 9 bases in between. The CDR3 loop spans 14 amino acids. Germline loops: CDR1 LGHDT, CDR2 YNNKEL (reference sequence). The chain's CDR3 is CASSHGGRNTEAFF. In DNA form, the CDR3 reads TGTGCCAGCAGCCACGGTGGGCGGAACACTGAAGCTTTCTTT.

The chain links TRBV23-1 to TRBJ2-6; TRBD1 matches 10 bases. TRBV23-1 is an ORF, and what it does is uncertain. CDR3 length: 20 amino acids. The V segment lost 4 bases and the J segment 0 bases; nucleotides outside the gene matches: 12. The CDR3 loop reads CASSPPGGTGASSGANVLTF. The CDR3 coding sequence is TGCGCCAGCAGTCCCCCCGGCGGGACAGGGGCCAGCTCTGGGGCCAACGTCCTGACTTTC.

The J gene is TRBJ2-2, the V gene TRBV24-1; D possibly corresponds to TRBD2 (5 bases). Germline V lookup: CDR1 KGHDR, CDR2 SFDVKD. The CDR3 is made up of 13 amino acids. Trimming removed 5 bases from V and 11 bases from J, with 14 bases in between. Here the CDR3 DNA reads TGTGCCACCAGTGCCCCGGGAAGGACTGAGCTGTTTTTT. Protein product: CATSAPGRTELFF.

The chain is built from TRBV4-1 and TRBJ1-2, with TRBD1 identical over 7 bases. The CDR3 contains 16 residues. V lost 3 bases and J lost 1; bases outside the gene matches: 8. Germline loops: CDR1 MGHRA, CDR2 YSYEKL. The DNA for the CDR3 is TGCGCCAGCAGCCACCCAACAGGGGCAGTTAACTATGGCTACACCTTC. The encoded protein is CASSHPTGAVNYGYTF.

V and J are TRBV7-8 and TRBJ1-1; D gene unclear. The CDR3 is 11 residues long. Germline CDR1 reads SGHVS; CDR2 reads FQNEAQ. The V end lost 3 bases, the J end lost 11 bases, and 10 bases lay between the germline ends. Written as DNA, the CDR3 is TGTGCCAGCAGCTTTGGACTTGCGGCTTTCTTT. Translated, it gives CASSFGLAAFF.